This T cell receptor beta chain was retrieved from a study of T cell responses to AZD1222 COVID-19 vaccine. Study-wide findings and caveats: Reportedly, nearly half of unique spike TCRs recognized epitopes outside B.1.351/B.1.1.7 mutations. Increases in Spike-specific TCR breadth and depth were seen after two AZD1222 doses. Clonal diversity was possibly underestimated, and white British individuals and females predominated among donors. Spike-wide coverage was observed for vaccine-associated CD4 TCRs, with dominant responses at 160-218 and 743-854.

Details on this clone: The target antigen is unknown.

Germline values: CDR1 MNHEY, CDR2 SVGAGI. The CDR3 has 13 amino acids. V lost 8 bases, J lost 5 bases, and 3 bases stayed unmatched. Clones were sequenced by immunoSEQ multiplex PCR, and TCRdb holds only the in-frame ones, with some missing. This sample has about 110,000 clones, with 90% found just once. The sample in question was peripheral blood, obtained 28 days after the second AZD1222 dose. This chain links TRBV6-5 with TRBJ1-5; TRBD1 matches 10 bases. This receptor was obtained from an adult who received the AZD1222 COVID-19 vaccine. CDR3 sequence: CASYDRGHQPQHF. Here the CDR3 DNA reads TGTGCCAGCTACGACAGGGGGCATCAGCCCCAGCATTTT.